The sequence of this TCR beta chain was determined in a study of CD8+ T cells in alopecia areata. Study-level findings and limits: Because of a solitary nonresponder, the connection of baseline CD8+ expansion to response stays uncertain.

Following extraction, RNA underwent reverse transcription to cDNA, which served as the sequencing template. TCRdb's table, derived via immunoSEQ multiplex PCR, lists solely in-frame clones and lacks some. In the table there are under 150,000 clones, 53% of which are singletons. This clone has only one observation. What it recognizes is unknown. Treatment noted: oral pan-JAK inhibitor, 5-10 mg twice daily. Trimming cost V 4 bases and J 7 bases, with 17 bases left between them. The CDR3 is made up of 14 amino acids. CDR1 is MGHRA, CDR2 YSYEKL, per germline. Sequencing used CD4+ T cells sorted from blood, obtained at week 4, from a patient treated with tofacitinib. The genes are TRBV4-1 and TRBJ2-7; possibly TRBD1 for D (6 bases). The origin of this receptor is a human donor with alopecia areata. CDR3 residues: CASSPPRYTGEQYF. The CDR3 bases are TGCGCCAGCAGCCCGCCGCGATATACAGGGGAGCAGTACTTC.